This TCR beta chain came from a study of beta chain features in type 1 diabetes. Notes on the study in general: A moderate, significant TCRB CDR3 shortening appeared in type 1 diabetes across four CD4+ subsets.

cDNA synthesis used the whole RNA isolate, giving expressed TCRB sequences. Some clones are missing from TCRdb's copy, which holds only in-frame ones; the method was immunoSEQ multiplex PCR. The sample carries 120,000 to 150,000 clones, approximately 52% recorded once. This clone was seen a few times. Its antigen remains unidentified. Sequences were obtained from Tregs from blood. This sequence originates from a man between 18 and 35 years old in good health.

CDR3 DNA sequence: TGCAGCGTCGATCCGGGACAGGGGGCCGACGAGCAGTACTTC. This translates into CSVDPGQGADEQYF. This chain connects TRBV29-1 to TRBJ2-7; 12 bases are shared with TRBD1. The CDR3 has 14 amino acids. Germline V gives CDR1 SQVTM, CDR2 ANQGSEA. V dropped 6 bases and J dropped 5; count of bases not matched to a gene: 8.